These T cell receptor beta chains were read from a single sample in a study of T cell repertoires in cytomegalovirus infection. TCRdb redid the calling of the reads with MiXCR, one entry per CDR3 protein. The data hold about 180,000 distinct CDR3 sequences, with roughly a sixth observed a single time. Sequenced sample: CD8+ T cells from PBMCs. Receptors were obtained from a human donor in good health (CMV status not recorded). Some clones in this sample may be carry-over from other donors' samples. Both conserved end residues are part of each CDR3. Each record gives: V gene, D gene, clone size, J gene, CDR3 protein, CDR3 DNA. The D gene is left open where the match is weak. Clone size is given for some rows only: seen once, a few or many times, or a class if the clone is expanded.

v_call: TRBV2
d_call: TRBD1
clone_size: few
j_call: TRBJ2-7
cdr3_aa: CASSPGQGADEQYF
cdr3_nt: TGTGCCAGCAGTCCCGGACAGGGGGCAGACGAGCAGTACTTC

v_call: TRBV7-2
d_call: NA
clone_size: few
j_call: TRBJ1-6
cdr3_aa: CASSFPQENSPLHF
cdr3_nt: TGTGCCAGCAGCTTTCCGCAGGAAAATTCACCCCTCCACTTT

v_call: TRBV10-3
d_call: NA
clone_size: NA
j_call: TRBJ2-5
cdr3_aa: CAISESDTAYQETQYF
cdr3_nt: TGTGCCATCAGTGAGTCGGATACAGCGTACCAAGAGACCCAGTACTTC

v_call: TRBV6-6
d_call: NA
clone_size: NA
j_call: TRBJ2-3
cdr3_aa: CASSTENTDTQYF
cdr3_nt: TGTGCCAGCAGTACCGAAAACACAGATACGCAGTATTTT

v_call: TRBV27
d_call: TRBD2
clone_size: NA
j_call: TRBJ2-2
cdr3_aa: CASSLAETNTGELFF
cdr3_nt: TGTGCCAGCAGCCTAGCGGAAACGAACACCGGGGAGCTGTTTTTT

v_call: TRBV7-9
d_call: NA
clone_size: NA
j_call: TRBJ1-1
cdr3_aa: CASSPAVGTEAFF
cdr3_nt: TGTGCCAGCAGCCCAGCGGTGGGCACTGAAGCTTTCTTT

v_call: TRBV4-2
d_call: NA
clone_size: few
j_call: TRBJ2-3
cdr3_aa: CASSQDFVVGPDTQYF
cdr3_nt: TGTGCCAGCAGCCAAGACTTTGTGGTGGGGCCAGATACGCAGTATTTT

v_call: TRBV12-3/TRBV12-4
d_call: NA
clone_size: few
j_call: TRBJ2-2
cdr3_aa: CASSPPGRFFGELFF
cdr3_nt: TGTGCCAGCAGCCCCCCCGGACGGTTTTTTGGGGAGCTGTTTTTT

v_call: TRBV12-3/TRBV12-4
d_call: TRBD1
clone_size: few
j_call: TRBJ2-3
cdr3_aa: CASSRQGSTDTQYF
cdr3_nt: TGTGCCAGCAGTCGACAGGGGAGCACAGATACGCAGTATTTT

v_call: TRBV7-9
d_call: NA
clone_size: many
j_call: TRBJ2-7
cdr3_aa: CASSSPDTIFYEQYF
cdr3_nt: TGTGCCAGCAGCTCCCCGGACACCATTTTCTACGAGCAGTACTTC

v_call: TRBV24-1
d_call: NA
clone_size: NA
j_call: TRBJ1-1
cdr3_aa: CATTLTQGQNTEAFF
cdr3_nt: TGTGCCACCACCCTGACTCAGGGGCAGAACACTGAAGCTTTCTTT

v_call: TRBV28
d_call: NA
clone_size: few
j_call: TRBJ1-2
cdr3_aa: CASSPSSGDYGYTF
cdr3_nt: TGTGCCAGCAGCCCGTCTTCTGGTGACTATGGCTACACCTTC

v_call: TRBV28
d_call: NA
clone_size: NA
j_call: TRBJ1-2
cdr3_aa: CASGRDYGYTF
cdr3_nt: TGTGCCAGCGGACGGGACTATGGCTACACCTTC

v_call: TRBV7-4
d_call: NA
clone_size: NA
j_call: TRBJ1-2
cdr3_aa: CASSLGRAYTF
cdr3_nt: TGTGCCAGCAGCTTAGGCAGGGCCTACACCTTC

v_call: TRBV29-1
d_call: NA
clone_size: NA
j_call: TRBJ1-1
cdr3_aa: CSVGGTPEAPNFF
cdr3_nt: TGCAGCGTTGGGGGGACTCCCGAGGCCCCGAATTTCTTT

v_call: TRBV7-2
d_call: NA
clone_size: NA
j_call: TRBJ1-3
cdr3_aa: CASSHRSSGNTIYF
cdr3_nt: TGTGCCAGCAGCCACAGGAGCTCTGGAAACACCATATATTTT

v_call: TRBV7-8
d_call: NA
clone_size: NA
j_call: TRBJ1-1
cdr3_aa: CASSQLSLEAFF
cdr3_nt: TGTGCCAGCAGCCAACTTTCCCTTGAAGCTTTCTTT

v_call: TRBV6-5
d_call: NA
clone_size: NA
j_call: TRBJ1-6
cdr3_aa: CASSYSGVGSPLHF
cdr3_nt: TGTGCCAGCAGTTACTCGGGAGTGGGTTCACCCCTCCACTTT

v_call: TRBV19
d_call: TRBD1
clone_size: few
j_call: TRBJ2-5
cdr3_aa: CASSVGTGAVETQYF
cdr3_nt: TGTGCCAGTAGTGTGGGGACAGGGGCGGTAGAGACCCAGTACTTC

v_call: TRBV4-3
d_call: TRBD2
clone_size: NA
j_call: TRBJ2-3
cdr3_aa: CASSPLIRTSGDTDTQYF
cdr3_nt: TGCGCCAGCAGCCCTCTAATTAGGACTAGCGGGGACACAGATACGCAGTATTTT

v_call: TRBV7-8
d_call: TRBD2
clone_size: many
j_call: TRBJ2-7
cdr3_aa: CASSYGLAGSYEQYF
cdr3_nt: TGTGCCAGCAGCTACGGACTAGCGGGTTCCTACGAGCAGTACTTC

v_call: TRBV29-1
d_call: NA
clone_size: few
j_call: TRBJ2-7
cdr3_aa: CSALNPIEQYF
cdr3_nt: TGCAGCGCTCTTAATCCTATCGAGCAGTACTTC

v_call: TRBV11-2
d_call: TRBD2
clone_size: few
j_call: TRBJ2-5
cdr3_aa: CASSFRTSGGGGNERLGTQYF
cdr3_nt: TGTGCCAGCAGCTTCCGAACCAGCGGGGGCGGAGGTAACGAGAGACTCGGGACCCAGTACTTC

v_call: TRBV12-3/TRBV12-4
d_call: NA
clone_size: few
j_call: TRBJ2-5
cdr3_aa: CASSLGGAKETQYF
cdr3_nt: TGTGCCAGCAGTTTAGGCGGGGCGAAAGAGACCCAGTACTTC